The 10 T cell receptor beta chains reported below all come from one sample, sequenced in a study of T-cell reconstitution after alpha-beta-depleted transplantation in children. The TCRbeta library incorporated unique molecular identifiers. TCRdb fed the PCR reads into MiXCR, producing one record per CDR3 protein. The sample yields over 45,000 distinct CDR3 sequences, approximately 6% seen once. This sample comprised PBMCs, mostly from graft donor cells, obtained 60 days after TCRalphabeta/CD19-depleted stem cell transplant. The receptor set was obtained from a female patient aged 2 to 10 who had a stem cell transplant for aplastic anemia, so the T cells may come from the graft donor.

This clonotype has a count of ten or more. The V and J genes are TRBV24-1 and TRBJ2-1; either TRBD1 or TRBD2 may fit D (5 bases each). Germline CDR1 reads KGHDR; CDR2 reads SFDVKD. This CDR3 is 12 amino acids long. V lost 3 bases to trimming and J lost 12 bases, with 11 bases between them. The CDR3, as DNA: TGTGCCACCAGTGATGGTCCCGGGGCGCAGTTCTTC. Translating gives CATSDGPGAQFF.

This clonotype has ten or more counts. The CDR3, as DNA: TGTGCCAGCAGTTTGGGACTAGCGGGAACGTTATACGAGCAGTACGTC. Translation: CASSLGLAGTLYEQYV. The chain has TRBV12-3 or TRBV12-4 and TRBJ2-7; 13 bases align to TRBD2. The CDR3 length is 16 residues. J gave up 4 bases and V 3 bases, and 6 bases lay outside the gene matches.

This clonotype has only a few counts. This sequence joins TRBV6-1 and TRBJ2-5, with TRBD1 identical over 7 bases. The CDR3 is 19 amino acids. Germline-derived CDR1 and CDR2 are MNHNS and SASEGT. V shed 5 bases and J 2 bases; nucleotides not matched to a gene: 20. CDR3 sequence reads: CASSPMRSWVPGQQETQYF. Here the CDR3 DNA reads TGTGCCAGCAGTCCGATGCGTAGTTGGGTACCGGGACAGCAAGAGACCCAGTACTTC.

This clonotype has a count of ten or more. The chain uses TRBV5-1 and TRBJ1-5, with D unclear. CDR1 and CDR2 from the germline V gene are SGHRS and YFSETQ. CDR3 length: 16 amino acids. The ends were cut back, 0 bases at V and 0 bases at J, with 10 bases in the middle. The CDR3 region is CASSLEASLSNQPQHF. Written as DNA, the CDR3 is TGCGCCAGCAGCTTGGAGGCCAGCCTTAGCAATCAGCCCCAGCATTTT.

This clonotype has a count of ten or more. The chain couples TRBV6-1 to TRBJ1-4; D may be TRBD1 (6 bases). The CDR3 is 14 residues long. Trimming cost V 7 bases and J 1 base, with 10 bases left between them. Germline V lookup: CDR1 MNHNS, CDR2 SASEGT. In nucleotides, the CDR3 is TGTGCCAGCACAACGGACAGAACTAATGAAAAACTGTTTTTT. Translated: CASTTDRTNEKLFF.

The chain links TRBV3-1 to TRBJ2-7; 10 bases match TRBD2. Trimming at V came to 1 base and at J to 0 bases, leaving 3 bases not matched to a gene. CDR1 and CDR2 (germline): LGHDT, YNNKEL (reference sequence). The CDR3 is 16 residues long. In DNA form, the CDR3 reads TGTGCCAGCAGCCAAGTACTAGCGGGGAGCTCCTACGAGCAGTACTTC. Its protein product is CASSQVLAGSSYEQYF.

Ten or more counts support this clonotype. This rearrangement joins TRBV5-1 to TRBJ1-6; TRBD1 is a possible D gene (5 bases). The CDR3 length is 16 residues. V lost 4 bases and J lost 14, with 25 bases in between. From germline, CDR1 is SGHRS and CDR2 YFSETQ. In DNA form, the CDR3 reads TGCGCCAGCAGCGTTTCCGCGGGACTGGGTAATTCGGCCCTCCACTTT. This encodes CASSVSAGLGNSALHF.

Many counts were recorded for this clonotype. The chain has TRBV5-1 and TRBJ2-1; D call uncertain. Germline values: CDR1 SGHRS, CDR2 YFSETQ. This CDR3 contains 19 residues. Trimming removed 3 bases from V and 0 bases from J, with 22 bases in between. The CDR3 region has the DNA TGCGCCAGCAGCTGGGGTCCCCAGGAGCTGGTGGGCTCCTACAATGAGCAGTTCTTC. Protein product: CASSWGPQELVGSYNEQFF.

The sample holds many counts of this clonotype. This chain connects TRBV24-1 to TRBJ1-1; possibly TRBD1 for D (6 bases). V was cut by 6 bases and J by 4 bases, with 17 bases left in between. The germline V gene has CDR1 KGHDR and CDR2 SFDVKD. The CDR3 runs 15 residues. As DNA, the CDR3 is TGTGCCACCAGTTCGACAGGAATGGGGAGCACTGAAGCTTTCTTT. It yields the protein CATSSTGMGSTEAFF.

This clonotype has ten or more counts. This rearrangement joins TRBV5-1 to TRBJ2-2; 7 positions match TRBD1. The germline V gene encodes CDR1 SGHRS and CDR2 YFSETQ. V was clipped by 0 bases and J by 3 bases; unmatched bases: 2. The CDR3 extends over 15 amino acids. The CDR3 here is CASSLEGAYTGELFF. CDR3 nucleotides: TGCGCCAGCAGCTTGGAGGGGGCTTACACCGGGGAGCTGTTTTTT. Filled out from reference TRBV5-1 and TRBJ2-2, the complete variable domain reads KAGVTQTPRYLIKTRGQQVTLSCSPISGHRSVSWYQQTPGQGLQFLFEYFSETQRNKGNFPGRFSGRQFSNSRSEMNVSTLELGDSALYLCASSLEGAYTGELFFGEGSRLTVL.